This T cell receptor beta chain was obtained from a study of tumor-infiltrating lymphocytes in localized non-small cell lung cancer. Overall study: Some samples were collected after neoadjuvant chemotherapy; smokers, never-smokers and several histologies were included.

Clones were read by immunoSEQ multiplex PCR, and TCRdb kept only the in-frame ones, dropping some. Among fewer than 20,000 clones listed, 70% to 90% were seen once. This clone is termed medium-sized. This receptor was obtained from a human donor with non-small cell lung cancer. Sequencing used uninvolved lung tissue not adjacent to the tumor.

The DNA for the CDR3 is TGTGCCAGCAGGAAGGGACTAGACAACAATGAGCAGTTCTTC. Its translation is CASRKGLDNNEQFF. The chain recombines TRBV5-4 with TRBJ2-1, with TRBD2 matching over 8 bases. Germline values: CDR1 SGHNT, CDR2 YYREEE (reference sequence). V trimming: 5 bases; J trimming: 5 bases; junction bases outside the gene matches: 6. This CDR3 has 14 amino acids.